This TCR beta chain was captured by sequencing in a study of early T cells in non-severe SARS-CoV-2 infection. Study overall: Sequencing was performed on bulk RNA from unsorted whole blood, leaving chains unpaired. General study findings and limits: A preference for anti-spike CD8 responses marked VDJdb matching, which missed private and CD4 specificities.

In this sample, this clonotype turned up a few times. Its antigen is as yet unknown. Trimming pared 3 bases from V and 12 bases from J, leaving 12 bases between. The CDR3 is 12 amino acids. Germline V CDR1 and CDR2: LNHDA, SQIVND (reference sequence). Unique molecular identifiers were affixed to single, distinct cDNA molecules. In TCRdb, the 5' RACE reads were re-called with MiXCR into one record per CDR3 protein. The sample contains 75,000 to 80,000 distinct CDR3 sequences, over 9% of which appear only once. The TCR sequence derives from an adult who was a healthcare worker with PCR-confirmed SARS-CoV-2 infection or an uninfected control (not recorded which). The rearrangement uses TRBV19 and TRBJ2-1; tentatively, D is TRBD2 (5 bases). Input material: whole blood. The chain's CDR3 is CASSMDSMLQFF. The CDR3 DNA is TGTGCCAGTAGTATGGACTCGATGTTGCAGTTCTTC.